Each of the 21 T cell receptor beta chains below was sequenced from the same sample in a study of T-cell memory formation after mild COVID-19. TCRdb itself ran the 5' RACE reads through MiXCR, one entry per CDR3 protein. Of over 450,000 distinct CDR3 sequences listed, 20% are singletons. Sequencing was carried out using PBMCs or a T cell subset sorted from them (not recorded which). The receptors derive from an adult woman who had mild COVID-19 (a few samples of this study predate the infection). Cell type and time point are not known.

CDR3 amino acids: CASGQEDEQYF. Here the CDR3 DNA reads TGTGCCAGCGGACAGGAAGACGAGCAGTACTTC. The chain links TRBV2 to TRBJ2-7; 7 bases line up with TRBD1. The ends lost 8 bases at V and 5 bases at J; junction bases unmatched: 3. This CDR3 comprises 11 residues. In germline, CDR1 is SNHLY, CDR2 FYNNEI.

This clonotype was seen only a few times. The rearrangement uses TRBV20-1 and TRBJ2-3; 8 bases fit TRBD2. The ends lost 7 bases at V and 2 bases at J; junction bases unmatched: 5. The CDR3 length is 13 residues. The germline V gene encodes CDR1 DFQATT and CDR2 SNEGSKA (reference sequence). The CDR3, as DNA: TGCAGTGGAGCAGCGGGGGTCACAGATACGCAGTATTTT. The encoded protein is CSGAAGVTDTQYF.

The rearrangement joins TRBV12-3 or TRBV12-4 to TRBJ2-1, with D hard to call. CDR3 length: 15 amino acids. V was trimmed by 7 bases and J by 0 bases, leaving 13 bases between them. The DNA for the CDR3 is TGTGCCAGCAATCCTCGGCACCGCTCCTACAATGAGCAGTTCTTC. Its translation: CASNPRHRSYNEQFF.

In this sample, this clonotype turned up many times. This sequence joins TRBV9 and TRBJ2-1; 7 bases align to TRBD2. The CDR3 covers 17 residues. With V trimmed by 4 bases and J by 5 bases, 15 bases remained unmatched. Germline values: CDR1 SGDLS, CDR2 YYNGEE. CDR3: CASSLPHGGGPNNEQFF. The DNA for the CDR3 is TGTGCCAGCAGCCTACCCCACGGGGGAGGGCCGAACAATGAGCAGTTCTTC.

The chain joins TRBV30 to TRBJ2-5, with 7 bases lining up with TRBD1. V lost 1 base to trimming and J lost 5 bases; unmatched junction nucleotides: 4. This CDR3 is built from 13 residues. Germline-derived CDR1 and CDR2 are GTSNPN and SVGIG (reference sequence). CDR3 residues: CAWSGGQRETQYF. The CDR3 DNA reads TGTGCCTGGAGTGGGGGACAGAGGGAGACCCAGTACTTC.

The J gene is TRBJ2-7, the V gene TRBV28; D unresolved. CDR1 is MDHEN and CDR2 is SYDVKM in the germline V gene. The CDR3 contains 11 residues. Here the CDR3 reads CATGREYEQYF. CDR3 bases: TGTGCTACGGGCAGAGAATACGAGCAGTACTTC.

V is TRBV2 and J is TRBJ2-7; 11 nucleotides agree with TRBD2. CDR3 length equals 18 residues. Germline CDR1 reads SNHLY; CDR2 reads FYNNEI. V dropped 1 base and J dropped 1; count of bases not matched to a gene: 9. CDR3 sequence reads: CASSEGLAGKWGSYEQYF. CDR3 nucleotide sequence: TGTGCCAGCAGTGAAGGACTAGCGGGGAAGTGGGGATCCTACGAGCAGTACTTC.

This clonotype was seen more than once but under ten times. The chain joins TRBV15 to TRBJ2-6, with TRBD1 matching over 8 bases. CDR1 is LNHNV and CDR2 is YYDKDF in the germline V gene (reference sequence). CDR3 size: 20 residues. J lost 2 bases, V lost 1 base, and 13 bases had no gene match. The CDR3 protein is CATSRVAPGGVKTGANVLTF. The CDR3 DNA follows: TGTGCCACCAGCAGAGTGGCCCCAGGGGGCGTAAAAACTGGGGCCAACGTCCTGACTTTC.

The V gene is TRBV5-1, the J gene TRBJ2-7, with D perhaps TRBD1 or TRBD2 (5 bases each). CDR3 length: 13 amino acids. Between the trimmed V and J ends, which lost 0 bases and 5 bases, there was a span of 9 bases. From germline, CDR1 is SGHRS and CDR2 YFSETQ. CDR3 bases: TGCGCCAGCAGCTTGGTTGGGACCGACGAGCAGTACTTC. Its translation is CASSLVGTDEQYF.

This clonotype was observed a few times. This sequence joins TRBV24-1 and TRBJ2-5; TRBD2 matches at 14 bases. Germline trimming cut 4 bases from V and 5 bases from J; bases unmatched to any gene: 11. This CDR3 is 18 amino acids long. Germline CDR1 is KGHDR and CDR2 is SFDVKD. CDR3 residues: CATSDPTRLAGGLETQYF. CDR3 coding DNA: TGTGCCACCAGTGACCCTACGCGACTAGCGGGGGGGCTGGAGACCCAGTACTTC.

This sequence joins TRBV3-1 and TRBJ2-3; the D gene is possibly TRBD2 (5 bases). Trimming cost V 7 bases and J 0 bases, with 14 bases left between them. This CDR3 contains 15 residues. Germline values: CDR1 LGHDT, CDR2 YNNKEL (reference sequence). The CDR3 spells CASTPTISSTDTQYF. The DNA of the CDR3 is TGTGCCAGCACCCCGACTATCTCTAGCACAGATACGCAGTATTTT.

This chain joins TRBV5-5 and TRBJ2-7, with D possibly being TRBD1 or TRBD2 (6 bases each). CDR3 length equals 14 residues. CDR1 is SGHKS and CDR2 is YYEKEE in the germline V gene (reference sequence). Trimming removed 5 bases at V and 3 bases at J, with 15 bases between. The CDR3 is CASRGGPGDYEQYF. CDR3 DNA: TGTGCCAGCAGGGGGGGTCCAGGGGACTACGAGCAGTACTTC.

The CDR3 DNA follows: TGTGCCAGCGGGGTCCTCGAAGCTTTCTTT. As protein: CASGVLEAFF. The chain employs TRBV6-2 or TRBV6-3 and TRBJ1-1; D unclear. The CDR3 is 10 amino acids. CDR1 and CDR2 (germline): MNHEY, SVGEGT. V was cut by 8 bases and J by 8 bases, with 9 bases left in between.

The chain carries TRBV5-1 and TRBJ2-3; a possible D gene is TRBD2 (7 bases). V lost 1 base and J 3 bases, leaving 15 bases between the germline ends. The CDR3 spans 16 residues. Germline-derived CDR1 and CDR2 are SGHRS and YFSETQ. The CDR3 coding sequence is TGCGCCAGCAGCTTGTCCCCCGGGGGGCAGACAGATACGCAGTATTTT. Translated, it gives CASSLSPGGQTDTQYF.

This clonotype was recorded many times. The V and J genes are TRBV12-3 or TRBV12-4 and TRBJ2-5; 9 positions match TRBD2. Trimming at V came to 5 bases and at J to 3 bases, leaving 7 bases not matched to a gene. CDR3 size: 15 residues. The CDR3 is CASSPGLAAEETQYF. Here the CDR3 DNA reads TGTGCCAGCAGTCCGGGACTAGCAGCAGAAGAGACCCAGTACTTC.

The chain links TRBV24-1 to TRBJ2-1, with 8 bases fitting TRBD1. Germline V gene sequence: CDR1 KGHDR, CDR2 SFDVKD. J lost 3 bases, V lost 2 bases, and 5 bases had no gene match. The CDR3 is 16 amino acids. The CDR3: CATSDSRQGHYNEQFF. As DNA, the CDR3 is TGTGCCACCAGTGATTCACGACAGGGGCACTACAATGAGCAGTTCTTC.

This clonotype has only a few counts. In DNA form, the CDR3 reads TGTGCCAGCAGCGCGCGCTACCCCGGGACAGCGACCTACAATGAGCAGTTCTTC. Protein product: CASSARYPGTATYNEQFF. The rearrangement uses TRBV11-2 and TRBJ2-1; 7 bases fit TRBD1. The CDR3 extends over 18 amino acids. Germline trimming cut 5 bases from V and 2 bases from J; bases unmatched to any gene: 15. CDR1 SGHAT and CDR2 FQNNGV come from the germline V gene.

Many counts were recorded for this clonotype. The CDR3 here is CASSHFSELSYEQYF. The CDR3 DNA sequence: TGCGCCAGCAGCCACTTCAGCGAACTCTCCTACGAGCAGTACTTC. The chain joins TRBV4-1 to TRBJ2-7; D not certain. Trimming removed 3 bases at V and 0 bases at J, with 12 bases between. The length of the CDR3 is 15 residues. Germline assignment: CDR1 MGHRA and CDR2 YSYEKL.

In its sample, this clonotype was seen a few times. This sequence joins TRBV30 and TRBJ2-1, with 8 bases matching TRBD1. The V gene end was trimmed by 1 base and the J gene end by 7 bases; junction bases not matched to a gene: 6. The CDR3 spans 14 residues. The germline CDR1 and CDR2 sequences are GTSNPN and SVGIG (reference sequence). For the CDR3, the DNA is TGTGCCTGGAGTGACGGGACAGGCAGTAATGAGCAGTTCTTC. Its protein is CAWSDGTGSNEQFF.

This clonotype was picked up a small number of times. This chain connects TRBV7-2 to TRBJ1-6; 11 bases are shared with TRBD1. The germline gives CDR1 SGHTA, CDR2 FQGNSA. J gave up 3 bases and V 6 bases, and 13 bases lay outside the gene matches. The CDR3 covers 19 residues. CDR3 amino acids: CASSPHLRDRGFYNSPLHF. CDR3 nucleotide sequence: TGTGCCAGCAGTCCTCACCTCCGGGACAGGGGGTTCTATAATTCACCCCTCCACTTT.

The chain has TRBV18 and TRBJ1-2, with 7 bases that match TRBD1. CDR3 length: 14 residues. The V gene's germline CDR1 is KGHSH and CDR2 LQKENI. V shed 2 bases, J shed 5 bases, and the junction held 5 bases outside the gene matches. The CDR3 protein is CASSPTTGRYGYTF. The CDR3 coding sequence is TGTGCCAGCTCACCAACGACAGGGAGGTATGGCTACACCTTC.